This entry is about one TCR beta chain. This specimen belongs to a study of a mutant IDH1 vaccine in newly diagnosed glioma. The time point is: baseline, week 1 (first vaccination visit). As for treatment: pre-vaccination baseline after standard-of-care therapy. Every donor had a new WHO grade 3 or 4 astrocytoma that was IDH1-mutant, with loss of nuclear ATRX. The table came from immunoSEQ multiplex PCR; TCRdb's copy has only in-frame clones and leaves some out. The sample holds tens of thousands of clones, 93% seen once. The V gene's germline CDR1 is GTSNPN and CDR2 SVGIG (reference sequence). The CDR3 is 18 amino acids. The V and J ends lost 4 bases and 4 bases, in that order; junction bases with no gene match: 18.

This material consisted of PBMCs, taken from a glioma patient treated with radiotherapy, temozolomide or both. The V call is TRBV30, the J call TRBJ1-1; the match to TRBD1 covers 10 bases. This clonotype was sampled from a man aged 40-55 years with glioma. CDR3 residues: CAWTGLLGDRGKGTEAFF. The CDR3 region has the DNA TGTGCCTGGACCGGACTGCTCGGGGACAGGGGAAAGGGCACTGAAGCTTTCTTT.